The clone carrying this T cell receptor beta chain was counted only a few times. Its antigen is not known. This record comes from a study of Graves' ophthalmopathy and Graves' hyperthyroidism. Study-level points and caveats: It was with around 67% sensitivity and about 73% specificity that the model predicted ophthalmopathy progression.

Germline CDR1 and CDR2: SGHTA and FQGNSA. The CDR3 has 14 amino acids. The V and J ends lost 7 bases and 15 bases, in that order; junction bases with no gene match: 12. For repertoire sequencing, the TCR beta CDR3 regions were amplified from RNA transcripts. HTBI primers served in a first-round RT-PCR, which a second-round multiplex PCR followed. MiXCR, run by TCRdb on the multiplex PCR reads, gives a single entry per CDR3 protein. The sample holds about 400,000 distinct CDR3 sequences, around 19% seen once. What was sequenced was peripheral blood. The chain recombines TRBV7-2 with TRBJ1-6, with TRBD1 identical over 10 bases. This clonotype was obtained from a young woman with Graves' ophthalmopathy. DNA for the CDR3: TGTGCCAGCACCAACCGTGCCGGGACAGGGGTCCTCCACTTT. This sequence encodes CASTNRAGTGVLHF.